One and the same sample provided the 15 T cell receptor beta chains below, sequenced in a study of regulatory T cells in long-lasting Graves disease. Relying on iRepertoire HTBI primers and Arm-PCR of CDR3 regions, the team built TCR beta libraries. TCRdb independently ran MiXCR on the multiplex PCR reads; one entry per CDR3 protein. The sample records about 620,000 distinct CDR3 sequences, about 16% being singletons. Indicated time point: newly diagnosed GD, antithyroid drugs for less than 3 months. Researchers made the TCR library from RNA that was extracted from PBMCs. The data also belong to a second study, concerning T cells in Graves' hyperthyroidism and ophthalmopathy.

Sample: peripheral blood mononuclear cells (PBMCs), taken at new diagnosis, from a patient treated with antithyroid drugs. These receptor sequences come from a woman in her 30s with Graves disease.

In this sample, this clonotype turned up a few times. The chain uses TRBV19 and TRBJ2-1; 7 bases map to TRBD2. The ends lost 3 bases at V and 2 bases at J; junction bases unmatched: 1. This CDR3 spans 14 amino acids. The germline gives CDR1 LNHDA, CDR2 SQIVND (reference sequence). The CDR3 bases are TGTGCCAGTAGTATTGGGGGGGCCTACAATGAGCAGTTCTTC. Translation gives CASSIGGAYNEQFF.

This clonotype was found a few times. Being one base from a much bigger clone, this may be a read error. The CDR3 DNA sequence: TGTGCCGTCAGGGGGGATTCCTACAATGAGCAGTTCTTC. Translation: CAVRGDSYNEQFF. The chain joins TRBV10-3 to TRBJ2-1, with D possibly TRBD1 on 7 matching bases. The CDR3 is 13 amino acids. Germline CDR1 reads ENHRY; CDR2 reads SYGVKD.

This clonotype was picked up many times. This sequence joins TRBV4-1 and TRBJ1-4; D is perhaps TRBD1 (6 bases). CDR1 MGHRA and CDR2 YSYEKL come from the germline V gene. The CDR3 length is 14 residues. V lost 4 bases, J lost 2 bases, and 8 bases lay in between. The CDR3 region is CASSRGQTNEKLFF. In nucleotides, the CDR3 is TGCGCCAGCAGCCGCGGACAGACTAATGAAAAACTGTTTTTT.

The genes are TRBV28 and TRBJ2-5; perhaps TRBD2 as D (5 bases). V dropped 9 bases and J dropped 4 bases, with 15 bases sitting between them. The CDR3 is made up of 13 amino acids. Germline V gene data show CDR1 as MDHEN and CDR2 as SYDVKM. The DNA of the CDR3 is TGTGCCAGTAGCCTTAGCGCCCCAGAGACCCAGTACTTC. Translation gives CASSLSAPETQYF.

This clonotype was seen only a few times. CDR3 nucleotides: TGCAGTCTACTAGCGCAGAACACCGGGGAGCTGTTTTTT. This gives the protein CSLLAQNTGELFF. This chain joins TRBV20-1 and TRBJ2-2, with 7 bases aligning to TRBD2. CDR1 DFQATT and CDR2 SNEGSKA come from the germline V gene (reference sequence). The CDR3 loop spans 13 amino acids. Trimming took 8 bases from V and 1 from J; bases not matched to a gene: 4.

This clonotype has a handful of counts. The rearrangement uses TRBV7-2 and TRBJ2-7; no definite D call. Germline V CDR1 and CDR2: SGHTA, FQGNSA. With 3 bases removed from V and 6 bases from J, the gap between germline ends came to 12 bases. The CDR3 spans 13 residues. CDR3 nucleotides: TGTGCCAGCAGCTTTCGAGACTGGGCCGAGCAGTACTTC. Translated, it gives CASSFRDWAEQYF. Combining the CDR3 with reference TRBV7-2 and TRBJ2-7 gives the whole variable domain GAGVSQSPSNKVTEKGKDVELRCDPISGHTALYWYRQSLGQGLEFLIYFQGNSAPDKSGLPSDRFSAERTGGSVSTLTIQRTQQEDSAVYLCASSFRDWAEQYFGPGTRLTVT.

The V call is TRBV2, the J call TRBJ2-6; possibly TRBD2 for D (5 bases). V lost 7 bases, J lost 0 bases, and 10 bases lay in between. The CDR3 loop spans 15 amino acids. Germline CDR1 and CDR2: SNHLY and FYNNEI. CDR3 sequence: CASNIARSGANVLTF. The CDR3 DNA reads TGTGCCAGCAATATAGCGCGCTCTGGGGCCAACGTCCTGACTTTC.

A few counts support this clonotype. The V and J genes are TRBV2 and TRBJ2-2; perhaps TRBD1 as D (5 bases). CDR1 is SNHLY, CDR2 FYNNEI, per germline. This CDR3 has 14 residues. Trimming pared 6 bases from V and 1 base from J, leaving 9 bases between. CDR3 in DNA: TGTGCCAGCAGGGGGCGAGAGAACACCGGGGAGCTGTTTTTT. This sequence encodes CASRGRENTGELFF.

This clonotype appeared many times. The J gene is TRBJ2-2, the V gene TRBV19; either TRBD1 or TRBD2 may fit D (5 bases each). V lost 4 bases, J lost 1 base, and 13 bases lay in between. The CDR3 is 16 amino acids. CDR1 LNHDA and CDR2 SQIVND come from the germline V gene (reference sequence). This chain's CDR3 is CASSTRTGGNTGELFF. The CDR3 bases are TGTGCCAGTAGTACGAGAACTGGGGGGAACACCGGGGAGCTGTTTTTT.

This clonotype was detected a few times. The V call is TRBV28, the J call TRBJ2-1, with D perhaps TRBD2 (5 bases). V shed 3 bases and J shed 8 bases, with 14 bases lying between them. This CDR3 spans 14 amino acids. Germline V gene data show CDR1 as MDHEN and CDR2 as SYDVKM. The CDR3 protein is CASSFVGVRDEQFF. The CDR3 DNA reads as TGTGCCAGCAGTTTTGTCGGGGTTAGGGATGAGCAGTTCTTC.

This clonotype was seen only a few times. This chain links TRBV20-1 with TRBJ2-3, with 9 positions matching TRBD1. This CDR3 spans 14 amino acids. V was pared by 3 bases and J by 6 bases, with 7 bases of the junction left unmatched. CDR1 is DFQATT and CDR2 is SNEGSKA in the germline V gene (reference sequence). CDR3 DNA: TGCAGTGCTAGGGGCCAAACAGGGGGCGATACGCAGTATTTT. Translated, it gives CSARGQTGGDTQYF.

This clonotype was seen more than once but under ten times. The V call is TRBV9, the J call TRBJ1-3, with D possibly being TRBD1 (5 bases). Germline lookup yields CDR1 SGDLS and CDR2 YYNGEE. The germline V and J ends were trimmed by 1 base and 0 bases, with 14 bases remaining between them. The CDR3 totals 17 residues. The CDR3 region has the DNA TGTGCCAGCAGCGTAACCTCGTACAGGAGCTCTGGAAACACCATATATTTT. Its translation is CASSVTSYRSSGNTIYF.

This chain connects TRBV19 to TRBJ1-5; D gene uncertain. This CDR3 is 11 amino acids long. Germline V gene lookup returns CDR1 LNHDA and CDR2 SQIVND (reference sequence). Trimming took off 5 bases at V and 9 bases at J, with 8 bases between the two ends. The CDR3 loop is CASSGLGPQHF. For the CDR3, the DNA is TGTGCCAGTAGTGGACTAGGGCCCCAGCATTTT.

The CDR3 sequence is CSVNMAGPLFETQYF. CDR3 DNA: TGCAGCGTTAATATGGCAGGGCCCCTGTTCGAGACCCAGTACTTC. The rearrangement joins TRBV29-1 to TRBJ2-5, with a tentative D call TRBD1 (5 bases). Deletions cut 5 bases from V and 5 bases from J, with 21 bases between. CDR3 size: 15 residues. In germline, CDR1 is SQVTM, CDR2 ANQGSEA.

On this clonotype itself: A far bigger clonotype differs at one base, so this is likely a read error. The chain uses TRBV2 and TRBJ2-7; 10 bases are a match to TRBD2. Looked up from germline, CDR1 is SNHLY and CDR2 is FYNNEI. V dropped 10 bases and J dropped 0; count of bases not matched to a gene: 27. This CDR3 has 21 amino acids. Written as DNA, the CDR3 is TGTGCCACCGCCCGACAGGGCCCCGCACCGGGACTAGCGAGAATCTCCTACGAGCAGTACTTC. Residues: CATARQGPAPGLARISYEQYF.